This T cell receptor beta chain derives from a study of cytomegalovirus exposure and HLA in healthy donors. Notes on this clone: Its matching antigen is unknown.

V gave up 8 bases and J gave up 2 bases; unmatched junction bases: 3. Germline V lookup: CDR1 SEHNR, CDR2 FQNEAQ (reference sequence). CDR3 length: 14 amino acids. Study results and limitations: Most sequenced TCRs were rare (though some public TCRs occurred in many donors).

Primers for the PCR totalled 60 Vbeta and 13 Jbeta. Some clones are missing from TCRdb's copy, which holds only in-frame ones; the method was immunoSEQ multiplex PCR. The sample gives 63,000 or so clones, approximately 74% of which show up once; 22% is in the top ten. The sequenced sample consisted of PBMCs. The clonotype originates from a woman aged 25 to 39 in good health and CMV-seropositive. The chain joins TRBV7-9 to TRBJ2-2; TRBD1 matches at 9 bases. CDR3 nucleotides: TGTGCCAGCTGGGGACAGGGTAACACCGGGGAGCTGTTTTTT. Its protein product is CASWGQGNTGELFF.